The clone carrying this T cell receptor (beta chain) was found once. Its antigen is as yet unknown. This entry belongs to a study of lymphopenia after photon versus proton radiotherapy. Broader study findings: Photon-treated patients lost naive T cells and TCR diversity; proton-treated stayed stable. After lymphocyte nadir, photon-treated repertoires showed oligoclonal expansion, especially CD8+ Temra. Better survival with proton therapy was suggested as possible, not demonstrated.

Libraries were prepared by immunoSEQ multiplex PCR; TCRdb keeps only in-frame clonotypes and omits some of them. The sample has 35,000 to 45,000 clones; about four fifths are singletons. The CDR3 is 13 amino acids. V shed 2 bases and J 6 bases; nucleotides not matched to a gene: 3. CDR1 and CDR2 (germline): LGHNA, YSLEER. This sequence joins TRBV4-3 and TRBJ1-2, with 7 bases matching TRBD1. This TCR was sampled from a woman aged 65 to 85 with pancreatic cancer. The sequenced sample was peripheral blood, obtained from a patient treated with proton-based radiotherapy. Here the CDR3 reads CASSQLTGDGYTF. The CDR3 bases are TGCGCCAGCAGCCAACTTACAGGGGATGGCTACACCTTC.